The 25 T cell receptor beta chains listed next were all sequenced from one sample in a study of early T cells in non-severe SARS-CoV-2 infection (dated by TCRdb to the early 2020s). Receptor libraries were prepared by 5' RACE. TCRdb shows the sequencer as NextSeq 500. TCRdb redid the processing of the public reads, applying fastp at Q25 and MiXCR, and retained in-frame beta chains. Duplicate CDR3 protein sequences are folded into a single record with the most common DNA and genes. The table for this sample lists fewer than 50,000 distinct CDR3 sequences; roughly 4.2% of them were counted only once. The top ten clonotypes cover around 2.9% of the sample. Sequenced sample: whole blood. These receptors came from an adult who was a healthcare worker with PCR-confirmed SARS-CoV-2 infection or an uninfected control (not recorded which).

This clonotype was counted at least ten times. V usage is TRBV7-6 and J usage is TRBJ2-2; unclear D gene. Germline values: CDR1 SGHVS, CDR2 FNYEAQ. This CDR3 contains 13 residues. V gave up 4 bases and J gave up 4 bases, with 7 bases separating them. CDR3 nucleotide sequence: TGTGCCAGCAGCTCAGACCGCACCGGGGAGCTGTTTTTT. Translation: CASSSDRTGELFF.

This clonotype occurred many times. The chain joins TRBV6-2 or TRBV6-3 to TRBJ2-1; TRBD1 agrees at 9 bases. The junction had 10 bases not matched to a gene; V was cut back by 11 bases and J by 8 bases. Germline CDR1 MNHEY, CDR2 SVGEGT. The CDR3 runs to 13 residues. The CDR3, as DNA: TGTGCCGCCCGGGACAGGGTCTTGGATGAGCAGTTCTTC. Its protein product is CAARDRVLDEQFF.

This clonotype has a handful of counts. This chain uses TRBV5-6 with TRBJ2-7; D remains unclear. The CDR3 is 15 residues long. The germline V gene has CDR1 SGHDT and CDR2 YYEEEE. V was clipped by 0 bases and J by 5 bases, with 15 bases between them. Written as DNA, the CDR3 is TGTGCCAGCAGCTTGGGGGAAGTGGCTTCGAACGAGCAGTACTTC. Residues: CASSLGEVASNEQYF.

The genes are TRBV7-8 and TRBJ2-3; unclear D gene. V was pared by 1 base and J by 1 base, with 6 bases between. This CDR3 spans 14 amino acids. Germline-derived CDR1 and CDR2 are SGHVS and FQNEAQ. The CDR3 sequence is CASSLGQGTDTQYF. In DNA form, the CDR3 reads TGTGCCAGCAGCTTAGGGCAGGGCACAGATACGCAGTATTTT.

This clonotype was observed at least ten times. The gene calls are TRBV7-2 and TRBJ2-3, with a possible D match to TRBD2 (5 bases). Germline CDR1 SGHTA, CDR2 FQGNSA. V was shortened by 5 bases and J by 11 bases, with 20 bases between the two germline ends. This CDR3 comprises 14 residues. CDR3 bases: TGTGCCAGCAGCCTAGGCTGGGAGCACCACGTGCAGTATTTT. Residues: CASSLGWEHHVQYF.

This clonotype showed up many times. This rearrangement joins TRBV12-5 to TRBJ2-7; no clear D gene. V lost 1 base to trimming and J lost 6 bases, with 16 bases between them. The length of the CDR3 is 15 residues. The germline V gene has CDR1 LGHNT and CDR2 FRNRAP. CDR3 DNA: TGTGCTAGTGGTTTGGAACCGCCTAAGGACGGCGAGCAGTACTTC. Protein sequence: CASGLEPPKDGEQYF.

This clonotype was found many times. The rearrangement links TRBV5-6 to TRBJ2-7; D gene uncertain. This CDR3 comprises 13 residues. V was trimmed by 4 bases and J by 0 bases, leaving 8 bases between them. Germline CDR1 and CDR2: SGHDT and YYEEEE. The CDR3 is CASSHLNSYEQYF. The CDR3 region has the DNA TGTGCCAGCAGCCACCTTAACTCCTACGAGCAGTACTTC.

This clonotype was picked up many times. The chain has TRBV7-9 and TRBJ1-1; D uncertain. V was trimmed by 1 base and J by 4 bases, leaving 13 bases between them. CDR1 and CDR2 (germline): SEHNR, FQNEAQ (reference sequence). This CDR3 has 15 residues. The CDR3 DNA reads TGTGCCAGCAGCTTAGGAGGGAGACGGATCACTGAAGCTTTCTTT. It translates to CASSLGGRRITEAFF.

Concerning this clonotype: This may be a read error, as it is one base from a much larger clone. The chain couples TRBV30 to TRBJ2-7, with D maybe TRBD2 (6 bases). With 2 bases removed from V and 8 bases from J, the gap between germline ends came to 16 bases. Per germline, CDR1 GTSNPN and CDR2 SVGIG (reference sequence). The CDR3 totals 13 residues. CDR3 residues: CAWSPGRGYKQYF. The CDR3 DNA reads TGTGCCTGGAGTCCCGGGAGAGGATACAAGCAGTACTTC.

This clonotype was counted only a few times. CDR3 protein: CASRAGTGARNEKLFF. The DNA for the CDR3 is TGTGCCAGCAGGGCAGGGACAGGGGCCCGTAATGAAAAACTGTTTTTT. The chain employs TRBV12-3 or TRBV12-4 and TRBJ1-4, with TRBD1 matching over 10 bases. This CDR3 has 16 amino acids. With 6 bases clipped from V and 4 bases from J, the junction kept 8 bases outside the gene matches.

There are many counts of this clonotype. This rearrangement joins TRBV20-1 to TRBJ1-6, with 9 bases aligning to TRBD1. This CDR3 is 14 amino acids long. The V segment lost 5 bases and the J segment 7 bases; nucleotides outside the gene matches: 6. CDR1 is DFQATT, CDR2 SNEGSKA, per germline (reference sequence). In DNA, the CDR3 is TGCAGTGCTTACACAGGGGGCGCGAATTCACCCCTCCACTTT. Its translation: CSAYTGGANSPLHF.

At least ten counts were recorded for this clonotype. V and J are TRBV27 and TRBJ2-7; D gene unclear. V shed 10 bases and J shed 10 bases, with 14 bases lying between them. The germline CDR1 and CDR2 sequences are MNHEY and SMNVEV (reference sequence). The CDR3 loop spans 10 amino acids. CDR3 protein: CATLRVVQYF. The CDR3 DNA reads as TGTGCCACTCTACGGGTGGTTCAGTACTTC.

This clonotype was seen ten or more times. The V call is TRBV4-2, the J call TRBJ2-5; possibly TRBD2 for D (5 bases). CDR3 length: 15 residues. V shed 1 base and J shed 0 bases, with 9 bases lying between them. Germline CDR1 LGHNA, CDR2 YNFKEQ. This chain's CDR3 is CASSQGGRDQETQYF. CDR3 sequence (DNA): TGTGCCAGCAGCCAAGGCGGGCGGGACCAAGAGACCCAGTACTTC.

This clonotype was detected only a few times. The chain carries TRBV4-1 and TRBJ2-7, with a possible D match to TRBD2 (5 bases). Trimming pared 6 bases from V and 4 bases from J, leaving 16 bases between. Germline V CDR1 and CDR2: MGHRA, YSYEKL. The CDR3 contains 14 residues. For the CDR3, the DNA is TGCGCCAGCAGTCTCAGGCAGACGGGGTACGAGCAGTACTTC. As protein: CASSLRQTGYEQYF.

The table lists this clonotype with many counts. The chain combines TRBV19 with TRBJ1-5; D gene uncertain. Germline-derived CDR1 and CDR2 are LNHDA and SQIVND (reference sequence). V lost 3 bases, J lost 2 bases, and 11 bases lay in between. The length of the CDR3 is 15 residues. The CDR3 sequence is CASSIFGSGNQPQHF. DNA for the CDR3: TGTGCCAGTAGTATTTTCGGAAGCGGCAATCAGCCCCAGCATTTT.

This clonotype was counted many times. The chain links TRBV20-1 to TRBJ2-5, with D tentatively TRBD1 or TRBD2 (6 bases each). With 1 base removed from V and 9 bases from J, the gap between germline ends came to 12 bases. CDR3 length: 12 residues. Germline assignment: CDR1 DFQATT and CDR2 SNEGSKA (reference sequence). In DNA, the CDR3 is TGCAGTGCTAGAGTGGGGGGCGTGGCCCAGTACTTC. Amino acid sequence: CSARVGGVAQYF.

This clonotype was seen many times. The chain carries TRBV4-1 and TRBJ2-3; 11 nucleotides align to TRBD2. The V and J ends lost 6 bases and 5 bases, in that order; junction bases with no gene match: 4. The CDR3 is 14 amino acids. CDR1 MGHRA and CDR2 YSYEKL come from the germline V gene. The CDR3 loop is CASRGTSGGDTQYF. The CDR3 bases are TGCGCCAGCAGGGGGACTAGCGGCGGAGATACGCAGTATTTT.

This clonotype occurred many times. The chain has TRBV5-4 and TRBJ2-1, with D hard to call. V lost 5 bases, J lost 3 bases, and 9 bases lay in between. CDR3 length: 13 amino acids. Per germline, CDR1 SGHNT and CDR2 YYREEE (reference sequence). The CDR3 protein is CASRSSSYNEQFF. For the CDR3, the DNA is TGTGCCAGCAGATCATCTAGCTACAATGAGCAGTTCTTC.

In its sample, this clonotype was seen many times. This chain uses TRBV19 with TRBJ2-1; tentative D call: TRBD2 (6 bases). Trimming took 5 bases from V and 4 from J, leaving 18 bases between them. Germline CDR1 LNHDA, CDR2 SQIVND (reference sequence). This CDR3 is 16 amino acids long. In DNA form, the CDR3 reads TGTGCCAGTAGTGTCTCGTGGGCGGGGAGTTACAATGAGCAGTTCTTC. Translating it yields CASSVSWAGSYNEQFF.

This clonotype was seen at least ten times. The genes are TRBV9 and TRBJ1-2; 8 positions agree with TRBD1. Germline V lookup: CDR1 SGDLS, CDR2 YYNGEE. This CDR3 has 16 residues. V trimming: 3 bases; J trimming: 8 bases; junction bases outside the gene matches: 15. The CDR3 sequence is CASSALSSGTGPGYTF. Here the CDR3 DNA reads TGTGCCAGCAGCGCCCTGAGTTCCGGGACAGGCCCGGGCTACACCTTC.

This clonotype has at least ten counts. The rearrangement joins TRBV25-1 to TRBJ1-1; D is possibly TRBD1 (6 bases). The CDR3 spans 12 residues. V was shortened by 6 bases and J by 4 bases, with 9 bases between the two germline ends. Germline CDR1 MGHDK, CDR2 SYGVNS. Here the CDR3 reads CASRQGSTEAFF. In DNA, the CDR3 is TGTGCCAGCAGACAGGGCTCCACTGAAGCTTTCTTT.

This clonotype was counted ten times or more. The chain couples TRBV3-1 to TRBJ2-5, with 10 bases fitting TRBD2. Germline V CDR1 and CDR2: LGHDT, YNNKEL (reference sequence). The ends lost 0 bases at V and 5 bases at J; junction bases unmatched: 15. CDR3 length: 19 residues. The CDR3 DNA reads TGTGCCAGCAGCCAAGACCCCTGGAGCAAGCGGGAGGGCCCTGAGACCCAGTACTTC. This translates into CASSQDPWSKREGPETQYF.

This clonotype was detected ten times or more. The rearrangement links TRBV7-9 to TRBJ1-1; no definite D call. Trimming stripped 1 base from V and 7 bases from J, with 10 bases between. CDR3 length: 13 residues. In germline, CDR1 is SEHNR, CDR2 FQNEAQ (reference sequence). The CDR3 reads CASSLDRAGEAFF. The CDR3 coding sequence is TGTGCCAGCAGCTTAGACCGGGCTGGTGAAGCTTTCTTT. Variable domain in full (rest from reference TRBV7-9 and TRBJ1-1): DTGVSQNPRHKITKRGQNVTFRCDPISEHNRLYWYRQTLGQGPEFLTYFQNEAQLEKSRLLSDRFSAERPKGSFSTLEIQRTEQGDSAMYLCASSLDRAGEAFFGQGTRLTVV.

This clonotype was detected many times. This sequence joins TRBV5-1 and TRBJ2-5; 7 bases are shared with TRBD2. The CDR3 runs 15 residues. Trimming at V came to 6 bases and at J to 2 bases, leaving 10 bases not matched to a gene. In germline, CDR1 is SGHRS, CDR2 YFSETQ. For the CDR3, the DNA is TGCGCCAGCACCCGAGCTAGCGGTTTTCAAGAGACCCAGTACTTC. It is translated as CASTRASGFQETQYF.

This clonotype occurred a few times. A read error may account for a junction end that differs from germline. The chain uses TRBV18 and TRBJ2-1, with 16 bases fitting TRBD2. The CDR3 spans 19 residues. The germline gives CDR1 KGHSH, CDR2 LQKENI. This CDR3 reads CVSSESGTSGRETYNEQFF. The CDR3 bases are TGTGTCAGCTCAGAAAGTGGGACTAGCGGGAGGGAGACCTACAATGAGCAGTTCTTC. The full variable domain, in which reference TRBV18 and TRBJ2-1 provide the parts outside the CDR3, is NAGVMQNPRHLVRRRGQEARLRCSPMKGHSHVYWYRQLPEEGLKFMVYLQKENIIDESGMPKERFSAEFPKEGPSILRIQQVVRGDSAAYFCVSSESGTSGRETYNEQFFGPGTRLTVL.